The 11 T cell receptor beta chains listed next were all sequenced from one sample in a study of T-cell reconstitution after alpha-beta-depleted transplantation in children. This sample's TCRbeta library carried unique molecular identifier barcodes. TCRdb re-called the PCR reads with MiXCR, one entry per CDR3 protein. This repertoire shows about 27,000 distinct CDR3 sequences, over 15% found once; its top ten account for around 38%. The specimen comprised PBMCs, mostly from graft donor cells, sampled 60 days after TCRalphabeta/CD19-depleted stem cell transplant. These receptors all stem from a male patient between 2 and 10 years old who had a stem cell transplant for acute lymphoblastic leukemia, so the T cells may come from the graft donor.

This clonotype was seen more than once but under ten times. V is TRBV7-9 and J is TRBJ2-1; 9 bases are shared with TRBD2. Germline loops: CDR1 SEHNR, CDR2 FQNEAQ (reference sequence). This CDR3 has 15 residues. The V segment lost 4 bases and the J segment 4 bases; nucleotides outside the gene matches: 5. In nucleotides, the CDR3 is TGTGCCAGCAGCTCAGGACTAGCGATATACAATGAGCAGTTCTTC. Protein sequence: CASSSGLAIYNEQFF.

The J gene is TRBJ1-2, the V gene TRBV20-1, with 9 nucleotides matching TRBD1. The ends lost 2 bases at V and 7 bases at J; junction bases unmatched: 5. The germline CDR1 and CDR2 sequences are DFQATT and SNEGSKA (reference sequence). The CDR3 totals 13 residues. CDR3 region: CSARQQGAGGYTF. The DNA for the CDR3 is TGCAGTGCTAGACAACAGGGGGCAGGTGGCTACACCTTC.

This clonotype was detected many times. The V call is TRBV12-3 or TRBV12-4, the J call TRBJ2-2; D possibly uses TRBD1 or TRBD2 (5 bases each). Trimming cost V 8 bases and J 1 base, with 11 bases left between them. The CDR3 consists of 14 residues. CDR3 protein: CASRRGLNTGELFF. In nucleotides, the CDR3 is TGTGCCAGCCGCCGGGGCTTGAACACCGGGGAGCTGTTTTTT.

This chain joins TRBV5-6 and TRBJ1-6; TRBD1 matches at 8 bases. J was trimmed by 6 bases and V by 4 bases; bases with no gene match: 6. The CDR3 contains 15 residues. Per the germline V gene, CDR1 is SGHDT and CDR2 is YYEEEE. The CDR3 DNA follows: TGTGCCAGCAGCGCCGACAGGGGTTTTAATTCACCCCTCCACTTT. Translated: CASSADRGFNSPLHF.

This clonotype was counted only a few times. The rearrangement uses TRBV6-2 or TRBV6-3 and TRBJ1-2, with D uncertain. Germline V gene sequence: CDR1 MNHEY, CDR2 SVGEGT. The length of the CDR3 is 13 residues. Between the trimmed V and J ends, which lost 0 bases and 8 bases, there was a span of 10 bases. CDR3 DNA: TGTGCCAGCAGTTACTCGATAGCGGGAGGCTACACCTTC. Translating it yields CASSYSIAGGYTF.

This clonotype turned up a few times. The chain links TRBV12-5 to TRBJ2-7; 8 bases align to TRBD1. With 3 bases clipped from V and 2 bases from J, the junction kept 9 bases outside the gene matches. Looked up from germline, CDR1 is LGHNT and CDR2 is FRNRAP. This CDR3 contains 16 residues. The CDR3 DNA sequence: TGTGCTAGTGGTTTAACACGGACAGGGAGCCCCTACGAGCAGTACTTC. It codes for CASGLTRTGSPYEQYF.

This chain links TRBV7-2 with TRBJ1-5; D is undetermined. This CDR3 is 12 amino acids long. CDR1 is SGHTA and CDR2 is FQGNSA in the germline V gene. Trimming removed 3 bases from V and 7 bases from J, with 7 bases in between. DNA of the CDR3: TGTGCCAGCAGCTTGGGAATGCAGCCCCAGCATTTT. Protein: CASSLGMQPQHF.

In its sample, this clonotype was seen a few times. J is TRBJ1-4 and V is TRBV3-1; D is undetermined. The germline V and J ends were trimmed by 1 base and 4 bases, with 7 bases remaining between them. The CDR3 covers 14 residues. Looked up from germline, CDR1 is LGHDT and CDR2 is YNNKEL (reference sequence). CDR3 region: CASSQGGLNEKLFF. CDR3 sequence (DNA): TGTGCCAGCAGCCAAGGCGGTCTTAATGAAAAACTGTTTTTT.

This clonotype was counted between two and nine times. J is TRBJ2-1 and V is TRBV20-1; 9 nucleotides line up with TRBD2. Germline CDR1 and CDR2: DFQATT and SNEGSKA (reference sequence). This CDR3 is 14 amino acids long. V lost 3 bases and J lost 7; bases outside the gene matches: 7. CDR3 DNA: TGCAGTGCTAGGTGGCTAGCGGGATTTAATGAGCAGTTCTTC. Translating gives CSARWLAGFNEQFF.

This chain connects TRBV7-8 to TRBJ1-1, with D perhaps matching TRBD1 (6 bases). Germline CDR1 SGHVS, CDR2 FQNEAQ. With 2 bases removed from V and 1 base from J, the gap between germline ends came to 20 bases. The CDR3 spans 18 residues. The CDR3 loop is CASSLYLSGGAGNTEAFF. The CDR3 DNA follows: TGTGCCAGCAGCTTATACCTCTCGGGGGGGGCAGGGAACACTGAAGCTTTCTTT.

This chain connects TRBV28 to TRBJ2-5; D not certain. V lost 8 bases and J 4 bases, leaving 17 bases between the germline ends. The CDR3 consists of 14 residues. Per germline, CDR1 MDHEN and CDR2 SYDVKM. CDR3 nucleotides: TGTGCCAGCGCCAAACTGGTGGCATTAGAGACCCAGTACTTC. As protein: CASAKLVALETQYF.